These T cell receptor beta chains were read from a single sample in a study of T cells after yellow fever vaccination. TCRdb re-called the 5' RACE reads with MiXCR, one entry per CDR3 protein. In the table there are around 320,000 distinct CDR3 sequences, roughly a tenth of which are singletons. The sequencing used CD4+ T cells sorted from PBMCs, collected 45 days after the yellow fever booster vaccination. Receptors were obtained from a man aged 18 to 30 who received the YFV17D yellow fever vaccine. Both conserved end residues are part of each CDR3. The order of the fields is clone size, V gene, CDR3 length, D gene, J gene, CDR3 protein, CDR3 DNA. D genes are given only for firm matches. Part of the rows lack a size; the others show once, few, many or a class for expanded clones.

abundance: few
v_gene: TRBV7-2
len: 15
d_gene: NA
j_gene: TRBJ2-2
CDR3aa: CASSLANSITGELFF
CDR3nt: TGTGCCAGCAGCTTAGCTAACAGTATCACCGGGGAGCTGTTTTTT

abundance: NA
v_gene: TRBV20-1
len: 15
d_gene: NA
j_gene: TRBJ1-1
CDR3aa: CSAREKGGMNTEAFF
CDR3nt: TGCAGTGCTAGAGAAAAGGGGGGCATGAACACTGAAGCTTTCTTT

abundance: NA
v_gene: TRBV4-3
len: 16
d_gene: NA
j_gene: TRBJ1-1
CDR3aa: CASSQDIPRDGSEAFF
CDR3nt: TGCGCCAGCAGCCAAGACATCCCCAGGGATGGATCTGAAGCTTTCTTT

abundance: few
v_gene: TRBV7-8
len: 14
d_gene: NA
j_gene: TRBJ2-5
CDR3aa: CASSPDGRQETQYF
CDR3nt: TGTGCCAGCAGCCCCGACGGAAGACAAGAGACCCAGTACTTC

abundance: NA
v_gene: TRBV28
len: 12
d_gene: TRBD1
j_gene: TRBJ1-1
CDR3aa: CASRLIQGQAFF
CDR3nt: TGTGCCAGCAGATTAATACAGGGGCAGGCTTTCTTT

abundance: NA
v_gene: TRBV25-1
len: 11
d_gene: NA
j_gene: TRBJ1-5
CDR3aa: CASRGGGAQHF
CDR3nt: TGTGCCAGCAGGGGGGGGGGAGCCCAGCATTTT

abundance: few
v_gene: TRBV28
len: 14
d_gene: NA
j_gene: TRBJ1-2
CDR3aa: CASSSVDLNYGYTF
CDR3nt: TGTGCCAGCAGTTCCGTGGACTTAAACTATGGCTACACCTTC

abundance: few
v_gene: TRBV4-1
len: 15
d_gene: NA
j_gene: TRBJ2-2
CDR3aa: CASSLLGPTTGELFF
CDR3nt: TGCGCCAGCAGCCTCCTCGGACCAACCACCGGGGAGCTGTTTTTT

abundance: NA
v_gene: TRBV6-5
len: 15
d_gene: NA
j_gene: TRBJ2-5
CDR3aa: CASSYSGGKAETQYF
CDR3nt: TGTGCCAGCAGTTACTCAGGAGGGAAAGCGGAGACCCAGTACTTC

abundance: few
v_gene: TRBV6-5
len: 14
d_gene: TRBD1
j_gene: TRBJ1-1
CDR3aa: CASKKGQAHTEAFF
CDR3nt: TGTGCCAGCAAAAAGGGACAGGCCCACACTGAAGCTTTCTTT

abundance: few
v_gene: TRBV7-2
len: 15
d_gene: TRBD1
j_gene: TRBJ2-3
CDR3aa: CASSPQTGGTDTQYF
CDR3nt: TGTGCCAGCAGCCCCCAGACAGGGGGCACAGATACGCAGTATTTT

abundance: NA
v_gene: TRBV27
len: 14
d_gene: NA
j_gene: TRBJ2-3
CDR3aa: CASSARDGAYTQYF
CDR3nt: TGTGCCAGCAGTGCCCGAGATGGGGCATATACGCAGTATTTT

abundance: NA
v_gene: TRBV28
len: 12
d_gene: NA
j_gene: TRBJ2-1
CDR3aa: CASRPDYNEQFF
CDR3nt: TGTGCCAGCAGGCCAGACTACAATGAGCAGTTCTTC

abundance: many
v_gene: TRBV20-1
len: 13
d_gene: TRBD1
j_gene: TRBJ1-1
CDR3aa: CRSGEGAATEAFF
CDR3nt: TGCAGGTCGGGCGAGGGGGCTGCAACTGAAGCTTTCTTT

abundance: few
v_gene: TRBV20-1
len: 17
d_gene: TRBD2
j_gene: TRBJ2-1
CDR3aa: CSARDFGSGGAQGEQFF
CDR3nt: TGCAGTGCTAGAGATTTTGGTAGCGGGGGGGCCCAGGGTGAGCAGTTCTTC

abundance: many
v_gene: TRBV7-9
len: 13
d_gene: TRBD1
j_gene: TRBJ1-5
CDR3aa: CASSAQGNQPQHF
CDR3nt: TGTGCCAGCAGTGCACAGGGGAATCAGCCCCAGCATTTT